The 3 T cell receptor beta chains below were found in one sample sequenced in a study of T-cell reconstitution after alpha-beta-depleted transplantation in children. Preparing the TCRbeta library involved the use of unique molecular identifiers. A single record per CDR3 protein comes from TCRdb applying MiXCR to the PCR reads. Counted here are 40,000 to 55,000 distinct CDR3 sequences, around 9% occurring once; the ten biggest clones make up 25% to 30%. Here the sequenced sample was PBMCs, mostly from graft donor cells, taken 60 days after TCRalphabeta/CD19-depleted stem cell transplant. The receptors shown here come from a male patient aged 2 to 10 who had a stem cell transplant for chronic granulomatous disease, so the T cells may come from the graft donor.

This chain links TRBV18 with TRBJ2-1; 9 positions agree with TRBD2. The CDR3 covers 17 residues. Per germline, CDR1 KGHSH and CDR2 LQKENI. Unmatched junction bases numbered 8, after V lost 0 bases and J lost 5 bases. CDR3 bases: TGTGCCAGCTCACCACCTGGGTGGCTAGCGGGGAACAATGAGCAGTTCTTC. Translation: CASSPPGWLAGNNEQFF. Full variable domain (rest looked up from reference TRBV18 and TRBJ2-1): NAGVMQNPRHLVRRRGQEARLRCSPMKGHSHVYWYRQLPEEGLKFMVYLQKENIIDESGMPKERFSAEFPKEGPSILRIQQVVRGDSAAYFCASSPPGWLAGNNEQFFGPGTRLTVL.

The chain joins TRBV11-2 to TRBJ2-5, with TRBD2 as a possible D gene (6 bases). V was trimmed by 1 base and J by 0 bases, leaving 12 bases between them. Germline V gene data show CDR1 as SGHAT and CDR2 as FQNNGV. This CDR3 is built from 16 residues. In DNA, the CDR3 is TGTGCCAGCAGCTTAGGGGGGAGGAGGTACCAAGAGACCCAGTACTTC. Translation gives CASSLGGRRYQETQYF.

Details on this clonotype: Given a much more abundant clone one base away, this may be a read error. The rearrangement links TRBV20-1 to TRBJ2-1; D gene unclear. Germline V gene lookup returns CDR1 DFQATT and CDR2 SNEGSKA (reference sequence). There are 12 residues in the CDR3. CDR3 nucleotide sequence: TGCGGTGCTAGGTTACTTTACAATGAGCAGTTCTTC. Its translation: CGARLLYNEQFF.